These 14 T cell receptor beta chains were sequenced from one sample in a study of post-analysis software for immune sequencing data. Study-level findings and limits: The five TRBV segments detected at higher frequency in patients than in controls included TRBV5-6, TRBV5-1 and TRBV20-1.

Built from TCR beta cDNA, the libraries had unique molecular identifiers in them. Using its own MiXCR run on the PCR reads, TCRdb lists one record per CDR3 protein. Here the sample spans fewer than 850,000 distinct CDR3 sequences, about 32% being singletons. The antigens these receptors bind are not known. The sequenced sample consisted of blood. Receptor source: a girl between 5 and 17 years old with multiple sclerosis.

This clonotype turned up a few times. The chain uses TRBV3-1 and TRBJ1-2; D call uncertain. Germline V CDR1 and CDR2: LGHDT, YNNKEL (reference sequence). Trimming took off 2 bases at V and 2 bases at J, with 12 bases between the two ends. The CDR3 runs 15 residues. CDR3 loop: CASSQNLGRNYGYTF. The DNA for the CDR3 is TGTGCCAGCAGCCAAAACCTAGGACGGAACTATGGCTACACCTTC.

The gene calls are TRBV7-2 and TRBJ1-2, with 8 nucleotides matching TRBD1. Trimming took 5 bases from V and 6 from J; bases not matched to a gene: 11. The germline V gene has CDR1 SGHTA and CDR2 FQGNSA. The CDR3 is 15 residues long. The CDR3, as DNA: TGTGCCAGCAGCGGCCGTCTGGGCAGGGGGCATGGCTACACCTTC. Translating gives CASSGRLGRGHGYTF.

V is TRBV27 and J is TRBJ1-2; 11 positions match TRBD1. CDR1 is MNHEY and CDR2 is SMNVEV in the germline V gene (reference sequence). The CDR3 contains 16 residues. The trim removed 3 bases at V and 4 bases at J, leaving 7 bases unmatched. CDR3 residues: CASSFLGQGAGYGYTF. CDR3 nucleotide sequence: TGTGCCAGCAGTTTCCTAGGACAGGGGGCAGGCTATGGCTACACCTTC.

The V and J genes are TRBV7-9 and TRBJ2-2; D unclear. The germline V and J ends were trimmed by 3 bases and 6 bases, with 5 bases remaining between them. The germline V gene encodes CDR1 SEHNR and CDR2 FQNEAQ (reference sequence). The CDR3 has 12 amino acids. CDR3 nucleotides: TGTGCCAGCAGCTTTGGGCCCGGGGAGCTGTTTTTT. Translation: CASSFGPGELFF.

This clonotype turned up a few times. This chain joins TRBV4-1 and TRBJ1-2; 9 bases agree with TRBD1. The V gene's germline CDR1 is MGHRA and CDR2 YSYEKL. The V gene end was trimmed by 4 bases and the J gene end by 7 bases; junction bases not matched to a gene: 10. The CDR3 is made up of 15 amino acids. The CDR3 here is CASSPRLQGASGYTF. The CDR3, as DNA: TGCGCCAGCAGCCCCCGGCTACAGGGGGCAAGTGGCTACACCTTC.

This chain connects TRBV6-5 to TRBJ2-3; no firm D call. Trimming pared 6 bases from V and 0 bases from J, leaving 10 bases between. The CDR3 length is 14 residues. Looked up from germline, CDR1 is MNHEY and CDR2 is SVGAGI. The CDR3 coding sequence is TGTGCCAGCAGGTACACTTCAAGCACAGATACGCAGTATTTT. It translates to CASRYTSSTDTQYF.

The V and J genes are TRBV29-1 and TRBJ2-2; 7 bases agree with TRBD1. CDR3 size: 13 residues. V gave up 5 bases and J gave up 5 bases; unmatched junction bases: 5. The germline gives CDR1 SQVTM, CDR2 ANQGSEA. The CDR3 coding sequence is TGCAGCGTTTCGACAGGGCGGACCGGGGAGCTGTTTTTT. It specifies CSVSTGRTGELFF.

The sample holds many counts of this clonotype. One end of the junction varies from germline; a read error may be responsible. The rearrangement uses TRBV3-1 and TRBJ2-3; D gene uncertain. Germline CDR1 and CDR2: LGHDT and YNNKEL (reference sequence). The CDR3 is made up of 13 amino acids. In DNA form, the CDR3 reads TGCGCCAGCAGCCAAGATCGTGTAGATACGCAGTATTTT. Its protein is CASSQDRVDTQYF.

Only one count was recorded for this clonotype. Relative to the germline gene, one junction end is altered; a read error may explain this. This CDR3 is CAGSQEVGGNAYEAFF. The DNA of the CDR3 is TGTGCCGGCAGCCAAGAGGTCGGTGGGAATGCCTATGAAGCTTTCTTT. The chain has TRBV4-2 and TRBJ1-1; no definite D call. This CDR3 spans 16 amino acids. Germline lookup yields CDR1 LGHNA and CDR2 YNFKEQ.

This clonotype was recorded many times. The V and J genes are TRBV20-1 and TRBJ2-5; D gene unclear. The DNA matches TRBJ2-7 better at its end, which makes the J call doubtful. Germline values: CDR1 DFQATT, CDR2 SNEGSKA (reference sequence). The CDR3 length is 13 residues. CDR3 protein: CSARERNTGEQYF. In nucleotides, the CDR3 is TGCAGTGCTAGAGAACGGAATACTGGCGAGCAGTACTTC.

The DNA for the CDR3 is TGCAGTGCTAGCCCCCGGGCCGGGGTAGGGACCCAGTACTTC. Amino acid sequence: CSASPRAGVGTQYF. The chain couples TRBV20-1 to TRBJ2-7, with a possible D match to TRBD2 (5 bases). TRBJ2-5 matches the DNA end more closely, so the J call is doubtful. The CDR3 length is 14 residues. Germline V gene lookup returns CDR1 DFQATT and CDR2 SNEGSKA (reference sequence).

The sample holds a few counts of this clonotype. This rearrangement joins TRBV7-9 to TRBJ2-3, with TRBD2 matching 7 bases. V was clipped by 6 bases and J by 1 base; unmatched bases: 7. CDR3 length: 15 amino acids. Germline CDR1 reads SEHNR; CDR2 reads FQNEAQ (reference sequence). This CDR3 reads CASRRGRVGTDTQYF. The DNA of the CDR3 is TGTGCCAGCAGACGTGGGAGGGTCGGCACAGATACGCAGTATTTT.

This clonotype was observed a handful of times. The V call is TRBV4-2, the J call TRBJ2-3; 10 nucleotides line up with TRBD1. The CDR3 totals 18 residues. Germline V CDR1 and CDR2: LGHNA, YNFKEQ. Trimming removed 0 bases from V and 6 bases from J; junction bases left unmatched: 12. The CDR3 sequence is CASSQDGIGTGAVDTQYF. The CDR3 bases are TGTGCCAGCAGCCAAGATGGCATAGGGACAGGGGCGGTGGATACGCAGTATTTT.

This clonotype was seen more than once but under ten times. The chain is built from TRBV6-4 and TRBJ1-1; maybe TRBD1 (6 bases). CDR3 length: 14 residues. V was clipped by 5 bases and J by 2 bases, with 12 bases between them. Germline V gives CDR1 MRHNA, CDR2 SNTAGT. CDR3 DNA: TGTGCCAGCAGTAAGGGCAGGGGAAACACTGAAGCTTTCTTT. This translates into CASSKGRGNTEAFF.